Included here is one T cell receptor (beta chain) sequence, with context. Its matching antigen is unknown. The sample is drawn from a study of shared clonotypes between healthy human individuals. Study overall: The study used three CD4 naive, three CD4 memory, two CD8 naive and one CD8 memory plate per donor.

Study results and limitations: Rarefaction analysis demonstrated incomplete sorted-subset sequencing notwithstanding large depth. Four donors shared approximately 5% of their naive CD4 clonotypes.

J lost 6 bases, V lost 0 bases, and 10 bases had no gene match. Germline CDR1 reads SGHNT; CDR2 reads YYREEE (reference sequence). The CDR3 contains 16 residues. Sequencing used immunoSEQ multiplex PCR; TCRdb keeps in-frame clones, though not all of them. The table lists approximately 2,000,000 clones, 80% to 95% of them singletons. The J gene is TRBJ2-7, the V gene TRBV5-4, with TRBD1 identical over 9 bases. This receptor was taken from a man younger than 35 in good health. Some clones in this sample may be carry-over from other donors' samples. The sample consisted of naive CD4+ T cells from PBMCs. Sample subset: CD45RA+ positively selected. The CDR3 DNA sequence: TGTGCCAGCAGCTTGGCCTCGACAGGGGGTCTATCCGAGCAGTACTTC. Translated: CASSLASTGGLSEQYF.